This entry features one T cell receptor (beta chain) sequence. This clone's antigen is unknown. Base qualities are not provided; no much larger clone lies one nucleotide away. In Seattle, one collaborating source enrolled patients while the infection was active and tracked those patients longitudinally over the course of disease. Collaborating institutions collected whole blood in K2EDTA tubes following their own protocols. For TCRbeta analysis, collaborator samples were shipped as frozen whole blood, as isolated PBMCs, or as DNA extracted from either sample type. These data belong to a study of blood T cell repertoires in COVID-19 (dated by TCRdb to about 2020). The study in broad terms: Samples covering the acute and convalescent phases of COVID-19 were provided by collaborators in the United States, Italy and Spain. The material from the prospective study consisted of cDNA or gDNA derived from T cells, B-cell-depleted T cells, or PBMCs. Subjects who had been exposed to COVID-19, were actively infected with it, or had recovered from it provided the deeply sampled blood TCRbeta repertoires that made up the dataset. The repertoires were released in a freely available public database meant as a resource for research on the immune response to SARS-CoV-2. Samples came from the ongoing ImmuneRACE study (first 160 participants) plus 1,254 subjects from 6 global collaborators. The sample metadata nearly always contained a de-identified subject ID, COVID-19 status, age in years and sex. Where available, HLA class I and class II types were taken from metadata supplied by the sample provider and were not determined by assay-based typing. Broad study findings and their caveats: The amount of clinical and demographic metadata varied by source and participant and was provided uncurated.

TCRbeta CDR3 regions were amplified from genomic DNA using the immunoSEQ Assay, a bias-controlled multiplex PCR. Turning to the authors' computational methods: Within the assay, amplification of reference gene primers was used to estimate how many nucleated cells each sample contained. To quantify the absolute abundance of each unique TCRbeta CDR3 rearrangement, sequence reads were collapsed and filtered. Productive Simpson clonality was computed per sample as the square root of Simpson's diversity index over productive rearrangements. Drawn from immuneACCESS, this table holds only the in-frame rearrangements with V and J called that TCRdb kept. Clones are partly lost; checked studies trace under half to an unresolved V gene and leave the rest unexplained. That table gives V, J and clone size, and the DNA gave D and trimming. This sample gives 100,000 to 150,000 clones in total; around four fifths of them show up just once. The ten largest make up 4.5% to 6% of the sample.

The CDR3 runs 13 residues from the cysteine to the phenylalanine. CDR3 DNA only is kept here, 39 bases in frame from base 1. The germline V gene yields SNHLY for CDR1 and FYNNEI for CDR2. V and J lose 2 bases and 8 bases, and a span of 9 bases separates them. The source is a man older than 75 with COVID-19, enrolled during active disease. Sequencing input: peripheral blood. The rearrangement joined TRBV2 to TRBJ2-2; the D region possibly corresponds to TRBD2 (5 bases align). The DNA reads TGTGCCAGCAGTGAACTAGAGGGAGGGGAGCTGTTTTTT. This is translated as CASSELEGGELFF.